This is a list of T cell receptor beta chains from one sample in a study of blood T cell repertoires in COVID-19. This table comes from immunoSEQ multiplex PCR, and its TCRdb copy is limited to in-frame clones, with some not included. The sample carries roughly 100,000 clones, about 90% recorded once. The sequencing sample was made of peripheral blood. All receptors derive from a woman between 45 and 60 years old with COVID-19, enrolled during active disease. Each CDR3 is given with its conserved first and last residue. D genes are given only for firm matches. A clone size is listed for some rows: how often the clone was seen (once, few, many), or a class if it is expanded.

>TRBV7-3|NA|TRBJ2-2|medium-sized
TGTGCCAGCAGCTTAATGAGCCGGCGGCAGGGGAAGGCCGGGGAGCTGTTTTTT
CASSLMSRRQGKAGELFF
>TRBV7-2|NA|TRBJ2-7|NA
TGTGCCAGCAGCTTAGGGGCGCACTACGAGCAGTACTTC
CASSLGAHYEQYF
>TRBV7-9|TRBD1|TRBJ1-3|NA
TGTGCCAGCAGCTTGGGACAGGGGGTATATTTT
CASSLGQGVYF
>TRBV10-3|TRBD1|TRBJ1-1|NA
TGTGCCATCGGGGTCGGACAGGGTCGCCCTGAAGCTTTCTTT
CAIGVGQGRPEAFF
>TRBV30|NA|TRBJ2-7|NA
TGTGCCTGGAGTGTTGGGGCGGGGCCTGCCTACGAGCAGTACTTC
CAWSVGAGPAYEQYF
>TRBV5-8|NA|TRBJ1-2|NA
TGTGCCAGCAGCTTGAATAGACGACAGAACTATGGCTACACCTTC
CASSLNRRQNYGYTF
>TRBV12-3/TRBV12-4|NA|TRBJ1-1|NA
TGTGCCAGCAGGTGGGGGAGGGACACTGAAGCTTTCTTT
CASRWGRDTEAFF
>TRBV5-1|TRBD1|TRBJ1-4|NA
TGCGCCAGTCGGACAGGGCTTAATGAAAAACTGTTTTTT
CASRTGLNEKLFF
>TRBV6-2/TRBV6-3|NA|TRBJ1-4|few
TGTGCCAGCAGCCCGAGAGAAGAAAAACTGTTTTTT
CASSPREEKLFF
>TRBV6-5|TRBD2|TRBJ2-5|NA
TGTGCCAGCAAGTTTGGGGGGGTAGAGACCCAGTACTTC
CASKFGGVETQYF
>TRBV2|NA|TRBJ2-2|NA
TGTGCCAGCAGAAGGACTACCACCGGGGAGCTGTTTTTT
CASRRTTTGELFF
>TRBV5-5|TRBD1|TRBJ1-6|NA
TGTGCCAGCAGCGGGACAGCACTAAATTCACCCCTCCACTTT
CASSGTALNSPLHF
>TRBV9|TRBD2|TRBJ2-7|NA
TGTGCCAGCAGCAAAAGCGGGGGGGCCGTTTACGAGCAGTACTTC
CASSKSGGAVYEQYF
>TRBV18|NA|TRBJ1-2|NA
TGTGCCAGCTCACACGAATCCCCGAGATCCTATGGCTACACCTTC
CASSHESPRSYGYTF
>TRBV12-3/TRBV12-4|NA|TRBJ1-1|NA
TGTGCCAGCAGTCGGGGGAACACTGAAGCTTTCTTT
CASSRGNTEAFF
>TRBV6-5|NA|TRBJ2-5|NA
TGTGCCAGCAGTCGACAGGCTGGAGAGACCCAGTACTTC
CASSRQAGETQYF
>TRBV27|TRBD2|TRBJ2-1|NA
TGTGCCAGCAGATGGGGGGGTTCCTACAATGAGCAGTTCTTC
CASRWGGSYNEQFF
>TRBV13|TRBD2|TRBJ2-3|once
TGTGCCAGCAGCTCCCCCCTCCGGGGGGGGTTAGATACGCAGTATTTT
CASSSPLRGGLDTQYF
>TRBV7-3|TRBD2|TRBJ2-3|NA
TGTGCCAGCAGCTCACTAGCGGGGGGGCCAGATACGCAGTATTTT
CASSSLAGGPDTQYF
>TRBV5-1|TRBD1|TRBJ2-5|NA
TGCGCCAGCAGCTCAAGACAGGGAAGGGAGACCCAGTACTTC
CASSSRQGRETQYF
>TRBV5-4|TRBD2|TRBJ2-1|NA
TGTGCCAGCAGCTTGCCTAGCGGGGGGTGGAATGAGCAGTTCTTC
CASSLPSGGWNEQFF
>TRBV27|NA|TRBJ2-3|NA
TGTGCCAGCAGTACCTCGGCGGGTAGCACAGATACGCAGTATTTT
CASSTSAGSTDTQYF
>TRBV5-1|TRBD1|TRBJ2-7|few
TGCGCCAGCAGCTTGGTTCCAGGGGGATCCTACGAGCAGTACTTC
CASSLVPGGSYEQYF
>TRBV7-7|TRBD2|TRBJ2-2|NA
TGTGCTAGCAGCCCCTACGCGGGAGCTGTCGGGGAGCTGTTTTTT
CASSPYAGAVGELFF
>TRBV5-1|NA|TRBJ2-7|NA
TGCGCCAGCAGCGCGGTGAGCTCCTACGAGCAGTACTTC
CASSAVSSYEQYF
>TRBV5-1|NA|TRBJ2-7|NA
TGCGCCAGCAGCTTGGCCGTCGGCTACGAGCAGTACTTC
CASSLAVGYEQYF
>TRBV19|TRBD1|TRBJ2-7|NA
TGTGCCAGTAGCAACCGGGACAGGAGCTCCTACGAGCAGTACTTC
CASSNRDRSSYEQYF
>TRBV7-8|TRBD1|TRBJ1-4|NA
TGTGCCAGCAGCTTAGGGACAGGGGGCGGTGAAAAACTGTTTTTT
CASSLGTGGGEKLFF
>TRBV19|NA|TRBJ2-1|NA
TGTGCCAGTAGGGTGGGGAGGGGTTCAGGGGACTACAATGAGCAGTTCTTC
CASRVGRGSGDYNEQFF
>TRBV4-1|TRBD1|TRBJ1-4|NA
TGCGCCAGCAGCCAAGGGTGGGACAGTATGGGGAGTGAAAAACTGTTTTTT
CASSQGWDSMGSEKLFF
>TRBV19|NA|TRBJ1-1|NA
TGTGCCAGTAGTATGGAGATGAACACTGAAGCTTTCTTT
CASSMEMNTEAFF
>TRBV5-1|TRBD1|TRBJ2-7|NA
TGCGCCAGCAGCTTCAACAGGGGATACGAGCAGTACTTC
CASSFNRGYEQYF
>TRBV2|NA|TRBJ2-4|NA
TGTGCCGGATGCAGGGGAGCCAAAAACATTCAGTACTTC
CAGCRGAKNIQYF
>TRBV11-3|NA|TRBJ2-7|NA
TGTGCCAGCAGCGGAGGCACCGCCTACGAGCAGTACTTC
CASSGGTAYEQYF
>TRBV7-7|TRBD2|TRBJ2-3|NA
TGTGCTAGCAGCCTCGGGACTAACCTCCGCACAGATACGCAGTATTTT
CASSLGTNLRTDTQYF
>TRBV19|NA|TRBJ1-5|NA
TGTGCCAGTAGTATAGCCCGTAGGGGCAGGGGAGAAGGCCAGCCCCAGCATTTT
CASSIARRGRGEGQPQHF
>TRBV5-1|TRBD1|TRBJ1-2|once
TGCGCCAGCAGCATAACAGGGGGCCCTAACTATGGCTACACCTTC
CASSITGGPNYGYTF
>TRBV7-9|TRBD1|TRBJ1-6|NA
TGTGCCAGCAGATCCGGACAGGGAGGTAATTCACCCCTCCACTTT
CASRSGQGGNSPLHF
>TRBV2|TRBD2|TRBJ2-7|NA
TGTGCCAGCAGTGTTTTCGGGACTAGCGGGGGGGAGCAGTACTTC
CASSVFGTSGGEQYF
>TRBV3-1/TRBV3-2|TRBD1|TRBJ2-7|NA
TGTGCCTCTCGCCCAGGGACAGGACCCTACGACGAGCAGTACTTC
CASRPGTGPYDEQYF
>TRBV21-1|NA|TRBJ2-7|NA
TGTGCCAGCAGCACCCGGGACAGGGAGAGCGAGCAGTACTTC
CASSTRDRESEQYF
>TRBV5-1|TRBD2|TRBJ2-5|NA
TGCGCCAGCAGCGGGGGGACTAGCGGTAATCAAGAGACCCAGTACTTC
CASSGGTSGNQETQYF
>TRBV11-2|TRBD1|TRBJ1-2|NA
TGTGCCAGCAGCTTAGGAGACAGGGCGACTAACTATGGCTACACCTTC
CASSLGDRATNYGYTF
>TRBV4-2|NA|TRBJ1-5|once
TGTGCCAGCAGCCAAGCGGGGGGTGATCAGCCCCAGCATTTT
CASSQAGGDQPQHF
>TRBV30|NA|TRBJ1-4|NA
TGTGCCTGGAGTGCTGGCCAGGGAGGAGAAAAACTGTTTTTT
CAWSAGQGGEKLFF
>TRBV6-6|NA|TRBJ2-3|once
TGTGCCAGCAGTTTCAGACAGGACGGGGATACGCAGTATTTT
CASSFRQDGDTQYF
>TRBV6-4|TRBD1|TRBJ1-6|NA
TGTGCCAGCAGCAGGGGGCAGGATTCACCCCTCCACTTT
CASSRGQDSPLHF
>TRBV28|NA|TRBJ1-2|once
TGTGCCAGCAGTACCCCCTCGACAGCTACTATTCTTGGCTACACCTTC
CASSTPSTATILGYTF
>TRBV7-2|NA|TRBJ1-4|NA
TGTGCCAGCAGCCCCCAGACAGGAACGACTAATGAAAAACTGTTTTTT
CASSPQTGTTNEKLFF
>TRBV6-1|NA|TRBJ2-2|NA
TGTGCCAGCAGTGGGGGGCATGCGGGGAACACCGGGGAGCTGTTTTTT
CASSGGHAGNTGELFF
>TRBV4-1|TRBD1|TRBJ1-4|NA
TGCGCCAGCAGCCAAGTACGGGACAGAAATGAAAAACTGTTTTTT
CASSQVRDRNEKLFF
>TRBV15|NA|TRBJ2-6|NA
TGTGCCACCAGCACCTACAGCTCTGGGGCCAACGTCCTGACTTTC
CATSTYSSGANVLTF
>TRBV24-1|NA|TRBJ2-2|NA
TGTGCCACCAGTGCTGGGGGGTTCGGCACCGGGGAGCTGTTTTTT
CATSAGGFGTGELFF
>TRBV6-1|TRBD1|TRBJ1-5|NA
TGTGCCAGCAGTGAACAGGGGGGCAATCAGCCCCAGCATTTT
CASSEQGGNQPQHF
>TRBV6-1|TRBD1|TRBJ2-6|once
TGTGCCAGCAGTGAAGGGACAGGGTCTGGGGCCAACGTCCTGACTTTC
CASSEGTGSGANVLTF
>TRBV30|TRBD1|TRBJ2-1|NA
TGTGCCTGGAGGACACAGGGGTACAATGAGCAGTTCTTC
CAWRTQGYNEQFF
>TRBV5-1|NA|TRBJ2-1|NA
TGCGCCAGCAGCCCGCTACCAGGCTCCTACAATGAGCAGTTCTTC
CASSPLPGSYNEQFF
>TRBV6-5|TRBD1|TRBJ2-1|once
TGTGCCAGCAGAAGGGACAGGGGGGGTGAGCAGTTCTTC
CASRRDRGGEQFF
>TRBV11-2|NA|TRBJ1-2|NA
TGTGCCAGCAACAACGTTCGGGCAGGGCCTAACTATGGCTACACCTTC
CASNNVRAGPNYGYTF
>TRBV2|NA|TRBJ2-5|NA
TGTGCCAGCAGACGGGAACATATAGAGACCCAGTACTTC
CASRREHIETQYF